This T cell receptor (beta chain) was captured by sequencing in a study of blood T cell repertoires in COVID-19. Looking at the study overall: Acute and convalescent COVID-19 specimens originated in the United States, Italy and Spain. Sources were T cells, B-cell-depleted T cells, or PBMCs; the material itself was cDNA or gDNA.

The germline V gene encodes CDR1 MNHEY and CDR2 SVGAGI. V lost 2 bases to trimming and J lost 4 bases; unmatched junction nucleotides: 10. CDR3 length: 16 amino acids. Authors' methods: Reference gene primer amplification yielded estimated nucleated cell counts. This table comes from immunoSEQ multiplex PCR, and its TCRdb copy is limited to in-frame clones, with some not included. D and trimming come from the DNA, and the V and J calls and clone size come from that table. The sample contains 60,000 or so clones, about 91% of which appear only once. Material for sequencing was peripheral blood. The source of this sequence is an older woman with active COVID-19. The gene calls are TRBV6-5 and TRBJ1-2; 7 nucleotides agree with TRBD1. DNA of the CDR3: TGTGCCAGCAGTTACCGCTCGACAGGGTACAGCTATGGCTACACCTTC. It is translated as CASSYRSTGYSYGYTF.